This T cell receptor beta chain was observed in a study of T-cell reconstitution after alpha-beta-depleted transplantation in children. Only a few counts were recorded for this clonotype. Unique molecular identifiers were incorporated when the TCRbeta library was constructed. TCRdb fed the PCR reads into MiXCR, producing one record per CDR3 protein. The sample lists around 680,000 distinct CDR3 sequences, roughly 17% occurring once. The CDR3 consists of 15 residues. Germline CDR1 is LGHNA and CDR2 is YSLEER. The ends lost 5 bases at V and 7 bases at J; junction bases unmatched: 7. Sequences were derived from PBMCs from the stem cell graft donor, sampled from the stem cell graft. V and J are TRBV4-3 and TRBJ1-6, with 8 bases fitting TRBD1. The receptor comes from a human donor who donated a stem cell graft to a child with acute myeloid leukemia. The CDR3: CASSKDRVGNSPLHF. The CDR3 nucleotides read TGCGCCAGCAGCAAGGACAGGGTAGGCAATTCACCCCTCCACTTT.